The subject of this entry is one T cell receptor beta chain. The target antigen is unknown. These data originate in a study of beta chain features in type 1 diabetes. Whole-study findings and limits: Still unanswered here is whether HLA type influences TCRB rearrangement.

Reverse transcribing all isolated RNA meant expressed TCRB transcripts were sequenced. Data came from immunoSEQ multiplex PCR; TCRdb stores just in-frame clones and leaves some out. There are about 470,000 clones in the sample; roughly 31% occur only once, and 0.065% lies in the top ten. Germline trimming cut 5 bases from V and 3 bases from J; bases unmatched to any gene: 13. The CDR3 covers 18 residues. Germline V lookup: CDR1 MNHEY, CDR2 SMNVEV (reference sequence). What was sequenced was naive CD4+ T cells from blood. This clonotype originated in a man between 18 and 35 years old in good health. The chain recombines TRBV27 with TRBJ2-1, with 10 bases aligning to TRBD1. As DNA, the CDR3 is TGTGCCAGCAGTCTAGGGACAGGGGACATTCCACTCTACAATGAGCAGTTCTTC. The encoded protein is CASSLGTGDIPLYNEQFF.